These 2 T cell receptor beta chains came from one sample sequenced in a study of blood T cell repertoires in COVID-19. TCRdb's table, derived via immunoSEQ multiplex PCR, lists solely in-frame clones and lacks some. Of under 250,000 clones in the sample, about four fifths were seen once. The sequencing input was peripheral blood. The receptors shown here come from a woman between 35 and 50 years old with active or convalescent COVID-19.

CDR3 loop: CASSLGQGERGEKLFF. CDR3 coding DNA: TGCGCCAGCAGCTTGGGACAGGGGGAGCGGGGTGAAAAACTGTTTTTT. V usage is TRBV5-1 and J usage is TRBJ1-4; 9 bases match TRBD1. The CDR3 extends over 16 amino acids. Trimming removed 0 bases from V and 7 bases from J; junction bases left unmatched: 7. In germline, CDR1 is SGHRS, CDR2 YFSETQ. The full variable domain, its missing parts supplied by reference TRBV5-1 and TRBJ1-4, is KAGVTQTPRYLIKTRGQQVTLSCSPISGHRSVSWYQQTPGQGLQFLFEYFSETQRNKGNFPGRFSGRQFSNSRSEMNVSTLELGDSALYLCASSLGQGERGEKLFFGSGTQLSVL.

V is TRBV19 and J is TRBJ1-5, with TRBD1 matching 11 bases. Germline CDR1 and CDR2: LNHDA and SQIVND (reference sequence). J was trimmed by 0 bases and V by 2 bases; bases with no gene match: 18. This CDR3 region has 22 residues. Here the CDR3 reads CASSIRTGGLSAPGDSNQPQHF. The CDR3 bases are TGTGCCAGTAGTATAAGGACAGGGGGCCTTTCCGCCCCCGGGGATAGCAATCAGCCCCAGCATTTT. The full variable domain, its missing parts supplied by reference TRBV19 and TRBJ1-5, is DGGITQSPKYLFRKEGQNVTLSCEQNLNHDAMYWYRQDPGQGLRLIYYSQIVNDFQKGDIAEGYSVSREKKESFPLTVTSAQKNPTAFYLCASSIRTGGLSAPGDSNQPQHFGDGTRLSIL.